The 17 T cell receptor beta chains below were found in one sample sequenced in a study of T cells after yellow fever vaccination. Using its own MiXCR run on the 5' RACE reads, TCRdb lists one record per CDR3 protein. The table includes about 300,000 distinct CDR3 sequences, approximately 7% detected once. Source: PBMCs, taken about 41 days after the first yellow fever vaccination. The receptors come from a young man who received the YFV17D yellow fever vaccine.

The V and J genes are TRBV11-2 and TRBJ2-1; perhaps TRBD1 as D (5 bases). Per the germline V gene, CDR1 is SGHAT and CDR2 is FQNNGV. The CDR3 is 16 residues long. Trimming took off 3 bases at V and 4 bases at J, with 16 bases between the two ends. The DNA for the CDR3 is TGTGCCAGCAGCTTCCCCCTCAACTCAGGGTACAATGAGCAGTTCTTC. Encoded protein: CASSFPLNSGYNEQFF.

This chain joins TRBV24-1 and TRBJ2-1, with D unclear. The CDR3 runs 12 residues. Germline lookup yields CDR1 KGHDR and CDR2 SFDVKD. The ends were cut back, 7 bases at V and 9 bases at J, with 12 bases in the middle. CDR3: CATRTKTGEQFF. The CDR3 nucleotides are TGTGCCACCAGGACCAAGACGGGTGAGCAGTTCTTC.

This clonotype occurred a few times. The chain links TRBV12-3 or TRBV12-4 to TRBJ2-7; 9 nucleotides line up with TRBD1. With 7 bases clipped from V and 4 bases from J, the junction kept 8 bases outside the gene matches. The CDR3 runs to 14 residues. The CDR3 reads CASNQQGAGYEQYF. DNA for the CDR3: TGTGCCAGCAACCAACAGGGGGCAGGATACGAGCAGTACTTC.

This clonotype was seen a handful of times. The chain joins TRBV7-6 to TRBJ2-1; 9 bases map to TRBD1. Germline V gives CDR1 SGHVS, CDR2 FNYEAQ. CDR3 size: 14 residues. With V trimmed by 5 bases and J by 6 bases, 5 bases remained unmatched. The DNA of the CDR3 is TGTGCCAGCAGCAACCGACAGGGGGGCAATGAGCAGTTCTTC. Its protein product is CASSNRQGGNEQFF.

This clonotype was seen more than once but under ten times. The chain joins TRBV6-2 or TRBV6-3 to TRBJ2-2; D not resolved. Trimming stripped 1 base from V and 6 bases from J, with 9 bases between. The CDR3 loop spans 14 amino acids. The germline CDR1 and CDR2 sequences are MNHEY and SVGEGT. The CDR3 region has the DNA TGTGCCAGCAGTTACTGGGCCTCTCCCGGGGAGCTGTTTTTT. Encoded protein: CASSYWASPGELFF.

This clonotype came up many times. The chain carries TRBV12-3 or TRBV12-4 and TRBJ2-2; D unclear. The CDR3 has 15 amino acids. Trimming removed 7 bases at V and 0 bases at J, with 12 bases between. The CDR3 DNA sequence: TGTGCCAGCAACTCGATCTACGCGAACACCGGGGAGCTGTTTTTT. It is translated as CASNSIYANTGELFF.

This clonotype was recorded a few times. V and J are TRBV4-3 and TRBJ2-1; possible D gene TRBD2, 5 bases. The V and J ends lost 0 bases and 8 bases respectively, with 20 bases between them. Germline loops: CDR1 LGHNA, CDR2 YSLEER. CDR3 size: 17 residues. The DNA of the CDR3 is TGCGCCAGCAGCCAAGATATAAAGGACCGGGGTTACCATGAGCAGTTCTTC. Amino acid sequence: CASSQDIKDRGYHEQFF.

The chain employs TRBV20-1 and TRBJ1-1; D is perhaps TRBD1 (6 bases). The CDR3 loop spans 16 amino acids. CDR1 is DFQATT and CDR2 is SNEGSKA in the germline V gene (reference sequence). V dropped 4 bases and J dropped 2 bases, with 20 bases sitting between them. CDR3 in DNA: TGCAGTGCTATACCGCAGGACAGCAGTGTAAACACTGAAGCTTTCTTT. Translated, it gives CSAIPQDSSVNTEAFF.

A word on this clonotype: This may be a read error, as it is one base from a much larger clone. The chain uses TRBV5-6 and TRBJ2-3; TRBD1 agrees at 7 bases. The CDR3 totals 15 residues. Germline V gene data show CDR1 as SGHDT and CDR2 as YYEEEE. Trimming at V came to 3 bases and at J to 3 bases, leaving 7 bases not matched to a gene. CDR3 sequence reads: CASSWGETGTDTQYF. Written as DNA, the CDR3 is TGTGCCAGCAGCTGGGGCGAGACAGGGACAGATACGCAGTATTTT.

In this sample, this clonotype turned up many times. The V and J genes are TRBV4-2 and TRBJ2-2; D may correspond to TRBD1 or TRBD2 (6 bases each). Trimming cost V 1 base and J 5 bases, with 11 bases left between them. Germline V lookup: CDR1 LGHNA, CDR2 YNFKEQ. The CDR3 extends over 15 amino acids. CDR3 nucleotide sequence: TGTGCCAGCAGCCAAGTGGAGGGGGGTACCGGGGAGCTGTTTTTT. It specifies CASSQVEGGTGELFF.

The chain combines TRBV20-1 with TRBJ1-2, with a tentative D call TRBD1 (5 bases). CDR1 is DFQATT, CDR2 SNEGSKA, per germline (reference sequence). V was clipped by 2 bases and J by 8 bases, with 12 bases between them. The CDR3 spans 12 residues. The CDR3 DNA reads TGCAGTGCTAGACGGGACCTGGGAGGCTACACCTTC. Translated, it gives CSARRDLGGYTF.

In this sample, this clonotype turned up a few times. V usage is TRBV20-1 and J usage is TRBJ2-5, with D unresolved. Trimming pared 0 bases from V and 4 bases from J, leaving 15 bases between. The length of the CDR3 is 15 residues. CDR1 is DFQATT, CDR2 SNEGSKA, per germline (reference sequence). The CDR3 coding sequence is TGCAGTGCTAGAGATGGCAGGCAGTCCCGAGAGACCCAGTACTTC. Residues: CSARDGRQSRETQYF.

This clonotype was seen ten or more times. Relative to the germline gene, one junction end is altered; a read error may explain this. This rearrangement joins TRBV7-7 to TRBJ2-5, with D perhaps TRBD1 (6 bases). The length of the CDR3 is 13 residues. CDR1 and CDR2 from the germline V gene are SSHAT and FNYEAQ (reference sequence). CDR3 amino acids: CASSLGARETQYF. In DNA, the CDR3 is TGTGCTAGCAGCCTGGGGGCGCGAGAGACCCAGTACTTC.

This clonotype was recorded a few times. The DNA for the CDR3 is TGTGCCAGCAGCCCGGGACAGGGGGCGTTTGAGCAGTTCTTC. As protein: CASSPGQGAFEQFF. The J gene is TRBJ2-1, the V gene TRBV7-2; 12 nucleotides align to TRBD1. Losses at the gene ends were 5 bases for V and 9 bases for J; bases not matched to a gene: 5. The germline CDR1 and CDR2 sequences are SGHTA and FQGNSA. This CDR3 region has 14 residues.

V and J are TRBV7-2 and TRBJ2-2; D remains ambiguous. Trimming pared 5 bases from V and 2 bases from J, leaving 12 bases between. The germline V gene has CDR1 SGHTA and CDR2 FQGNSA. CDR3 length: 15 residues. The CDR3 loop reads CASSNRRSNTGELFF. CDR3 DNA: TGTGCCAGCAGCAATAGGCGGAGTAACACCGGGGAGCTGTTTTTT.

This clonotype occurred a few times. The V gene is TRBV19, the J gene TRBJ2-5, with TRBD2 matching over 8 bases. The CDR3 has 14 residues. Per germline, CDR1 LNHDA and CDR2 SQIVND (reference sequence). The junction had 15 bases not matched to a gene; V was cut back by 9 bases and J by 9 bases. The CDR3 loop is CASSHVYGGEAQYF. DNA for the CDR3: TGTGCCAGCAGCCACGTCTACGGGGGGGAGGCCCAGTACTTC.

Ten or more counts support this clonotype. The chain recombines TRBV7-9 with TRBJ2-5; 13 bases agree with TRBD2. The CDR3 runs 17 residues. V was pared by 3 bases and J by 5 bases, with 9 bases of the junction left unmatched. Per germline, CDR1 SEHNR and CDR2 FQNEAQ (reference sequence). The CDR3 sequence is CASSFAGTSGMEETQYF. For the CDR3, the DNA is TGTGCCAGCAGCTTCGCCGGGACTAGCGGGATGGAGGAGACCCAGTACTTC.